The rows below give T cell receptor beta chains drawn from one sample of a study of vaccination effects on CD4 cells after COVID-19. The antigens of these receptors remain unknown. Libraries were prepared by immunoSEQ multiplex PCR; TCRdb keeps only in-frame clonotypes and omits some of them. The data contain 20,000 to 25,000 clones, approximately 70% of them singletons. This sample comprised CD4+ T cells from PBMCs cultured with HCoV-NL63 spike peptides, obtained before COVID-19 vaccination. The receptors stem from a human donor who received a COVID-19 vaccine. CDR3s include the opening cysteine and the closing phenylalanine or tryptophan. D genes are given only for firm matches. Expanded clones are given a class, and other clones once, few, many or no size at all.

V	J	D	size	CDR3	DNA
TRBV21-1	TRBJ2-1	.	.	CARTIINEQFF	TGTGCCAGGACCATAATCAATGAGCAGTTCTTC
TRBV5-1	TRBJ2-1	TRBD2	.	CASSSNLAGGFYNEQFF	TGCGCCAGCAGCTCCAACCTAGCGGGAGGCTTCTACAATGAGCAGTTCTTC
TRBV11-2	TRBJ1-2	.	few	CASSLSEDYGYTF	TGTGCCAGCAGCTTATCAGAAGACTATGGCTACACCTTC
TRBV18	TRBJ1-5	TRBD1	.	CASSPGQGPNQPQHF	TGTGCCAGCTCACCGGGACAGGGACCAAATCAGCCCCAGCATTTT
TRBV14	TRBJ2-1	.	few	CASSQGAAGPTYNEQFF	TGTGCCAGCAGCCAAGGGGCCGCGGGGCCAACCTACAATGAGCAGTTCTTC
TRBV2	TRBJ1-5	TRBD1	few	CASREEGANNQPQHF	TGTGCCAGCAGGGAGGAGGGGGCGAACAATCAGCCCCAGCATTTT
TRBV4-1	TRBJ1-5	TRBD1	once	CASSQDPGQINQPQHF	TGCGCCAGCAGCCAAGACCCGGGACAGATCAATCAGCCCCAGCATTTT
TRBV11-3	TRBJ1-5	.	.	CASSSPTGYSNQPQHF	TGTGCCAGCAGCTCTCCGACAGGTTATAGCAATCAGCCCCAGCATTTT
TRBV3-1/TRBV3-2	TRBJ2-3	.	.	CASSRAQRASTDTQYF	TGTGCCAGCAGCCGCGCCCAGCGGGCTAGCACAGATACGCAGTATTTT
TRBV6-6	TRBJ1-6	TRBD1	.	CASSRTGGRSYNSPLHF	TGTGCCAGCAGTCGGACAGGGGGACGCTCCTATAATTCACCCCTCCACTTT
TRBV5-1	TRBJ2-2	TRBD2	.	CASSFSSGGPGELFF	TGCGCCAGCAGCTTCAGTAGCGGGGGCCCCGGGGAGCTGTTTTTT
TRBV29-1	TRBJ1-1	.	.	CSVRTENTEAFF	TGCAGCGTCCGGACGGAGAACACTGAAGCTTTCTTT
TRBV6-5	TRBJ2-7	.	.	CASSSSWRGDYEQYF	TGTGCCAGCAGTTCATCCTGGAGGGGTGACTACGAGCAGTACTTC
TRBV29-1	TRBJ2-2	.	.	CSVSEGGTGELFF	TGCAGCGTCTCCGAGGGGGGCACCGGGGAGCTGTTTTTT
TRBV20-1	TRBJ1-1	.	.	CSVTEGHKVPEAFF	TGCAGTGTTACTGAGGGACATAAGGTCCCTGAAGCTTTCTTT
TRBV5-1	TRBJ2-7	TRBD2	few	CASTPGTSGGNYEQYF	TGCGCCAGCACCCCGGGGACTAGCGGGGGGAACTACGAGCAGTACTTC
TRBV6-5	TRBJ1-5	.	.	CASSYSGGDNQPQHF	TGTGCCAGCAGTTACTCGGGGGGTGACAATCAGCCCCAGCATTTT
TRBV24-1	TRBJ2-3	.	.	CATSESTDTQYF	TGTGCCACCAGTGAAAGCACAGATACGCAGTATTTT
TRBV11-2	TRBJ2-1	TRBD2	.	CASSLGGAGLAGGNEQFF	TGTGCCAGCAGCTTAGGGGGGGCCGGGCTAGCGGGAGGAAATGAGCAGTTCTTC
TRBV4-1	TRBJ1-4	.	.	CASSPGDEKLFF	TGCGCCAGCAGCCCAGGCGATGAAAAACTGTTTTTT
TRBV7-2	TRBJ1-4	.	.	CASSFYSAGSANEKLFF	TGTGCCAGCAGCTTCTACTCGGCCGGTTCGGCTAATGAAAAACTGTTTTTT
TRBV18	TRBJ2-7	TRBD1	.	CASSPGQGASYEQYF	TGTGCCAGCTCACCTGGACAGGGGGCTTCCTACGAGCAGTACTTC
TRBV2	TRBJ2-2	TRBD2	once	CASRRAGGWVSNTGELFF	TGTGCCAGCAGGAGGGCGGGAGGCTGGGTATCGAACACCGGGGAGCTGTTTTTT
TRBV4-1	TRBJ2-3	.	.	CASSQVPRAGQYF	TGCGCCAGCAGCCAAGTCCCCCGAGCAGGGCAGTATTTT
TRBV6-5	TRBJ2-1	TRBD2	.	CASSGGGDYNEQFF	TGTGCCAGCAGCGGCGGGGGGGACTACAATGAGCAGTTCTTC
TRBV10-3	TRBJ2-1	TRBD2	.	CATLGTSSHEQFF	TGTGCCACCCTCGGGACTAGTTCTCATGAGCAGTTCTTC
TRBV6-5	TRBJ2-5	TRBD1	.	CASSPGTGVETQYF	TGTGCCAGCAGTCCCGGGACAGGGGTCGAGACCCAGTACTTC
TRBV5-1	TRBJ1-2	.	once	CASSLAAGRVDGYTF	TGCGCCAGCAGCTTGGCGGCAGGACGGGTGGATGGCTACACCTTC
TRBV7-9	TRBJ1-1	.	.	CASSLALSGITEAFF	TGTGCCAGCAGCTTAGCGCTATCGGGGATCACTGAAGCTTTCTTT
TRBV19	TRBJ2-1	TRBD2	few	CASISRLAGGGEQFF	TGTGCCAGTATTTCTCGACTAGCGGGAGGGGGTGAGCAGTTCTTC
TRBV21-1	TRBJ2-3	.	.	CASSKAWGLAGATDTQYF	TGTGCCAGCAGCAAAGCGTGGGGACTAGCGGGAGCCACAGATACGCAGTATTTT
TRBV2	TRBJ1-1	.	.	CASKRATTEAFF	TGTGCCAGCAAGCGGGCGACCACTGAAGCTTTCTTT
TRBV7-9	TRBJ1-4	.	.	CASSQRGGNEKLFF	TGTGCCAGCAGTCAGAGGGGCGGGAATGAAAAACTGTTTTTT
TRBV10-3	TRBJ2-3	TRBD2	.	CAISESPAGGEDTQYF	TGTGCCATCAGTGAGTCGCCAGCGGGAGGTGAAGATACGCAGTATTTT
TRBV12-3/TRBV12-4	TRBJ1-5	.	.	CASSLAENQPQHF	TGTGCCAGCAGTTTGGCAGAAAATCAGCCCCAGCATTTT
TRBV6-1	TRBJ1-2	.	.	CASSELGQLGNNYGYTF	TGTGCCAGCAGTGAACTGGGACAACTCGGGAACAACTATGGCTACACCTTC
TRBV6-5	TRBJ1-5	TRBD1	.	CASSSTGAGQPQHF	TGTGCCAGCAGTTCAACAGGGGCCGGTCAGCCCCAGCATTTT
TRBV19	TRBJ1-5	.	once	CASSIALGSYSNQPQHF	TGTGCCAGTAGTATAGCGTTGGGGAGTTATAGCAATCAGCCCCAGCATTTT
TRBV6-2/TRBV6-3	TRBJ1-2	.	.	CASSRTTSDYGYTF	TGTGCCAGCAGCCGAACGACCTCGGACTATGGCTACACCTTC
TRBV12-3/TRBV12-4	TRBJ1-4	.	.	CASSLESGEKLFF	TGTGCCAGCAGTTTAGAGTCGGGTGAAAAACTGTTTTTT
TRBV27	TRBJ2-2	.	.	CASSSWLDPKLFF	TGTGCCAGCAGTTCATGGCTAGACCCCAAGCTGTTTTTT
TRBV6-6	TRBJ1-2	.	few	CASSYVQGYGYTF	TGTGCCAGCAGTTACGTACAGGGTTATGGCTACACCTTC
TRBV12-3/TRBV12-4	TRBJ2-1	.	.	CASSKRGPQFF	TGTGCCAGCAGTAAAAGAGGGCCCCAGTTCTTC
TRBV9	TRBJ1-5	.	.	CASSVGSQGGNQPQHF	TGTGCCAGCAGCGTAGGCTCCCAGGGAGGCAATCAGCCCCAGCATTTT
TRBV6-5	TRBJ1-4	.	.	CASSYSIQGNEKLFF	TGTGCCAGCAGTTACTCGATCCAGGGTAACGAAAAACTGTTTTTT
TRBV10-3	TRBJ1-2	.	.	CAISESGGAAYGYTF	TGTGCCATCAGTGAGTCCGGAGGGGCGGCCTATGGCTACACCTTC
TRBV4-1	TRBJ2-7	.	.	CASSQTWLDSYEQYF	TGCGCCAGCAGCCAAACCTGGCTCGACTCCTACGAGCAGTACTTC
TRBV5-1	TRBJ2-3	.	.	CASSLRLRAGLNSSTDTQYF	TGCGCCAGCAGCTTGCGGCTCCGTGCGGGGCTAAACTCTAGCACAGATACGCAGTATTTT
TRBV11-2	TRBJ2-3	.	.	CASSLGDWIVTDTQYF	TGTGCCAGCAGCTTAGGGGATTGGATTGTGACAGATACGCAGTATTTT
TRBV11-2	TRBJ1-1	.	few	CASSLRAGPTNTEAFF	TGTGCCAGCAGCTTGAGAGCGGGACCAACGAACACTGAAGCTTTCTTT
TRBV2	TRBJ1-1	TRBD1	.	CASKGDRVNTEAFF	TGTGCCAGCAAAGGGGACAGGGTGAACACTGAAGCTTTCTTT
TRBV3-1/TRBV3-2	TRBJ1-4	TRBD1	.	CASSTGTGSEKLFF	TGTGCCAGCAGCACAGGGACAGGGAGTGAAAAACTGTTTTTT
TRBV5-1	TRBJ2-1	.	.	CASSLNNEQFF	TGCGCCAGCAGCTTGAACAATGAGCAGTTCTTC
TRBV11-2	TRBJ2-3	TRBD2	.	CASSRGLAGLDTQYF	TGTGCCAGCAGTCGGGGACTAGCGGGATTGGATACGCAGTATTTT
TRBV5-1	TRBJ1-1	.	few	CASSLSQGTGEAFF	TGCGCCAGCAGCTTGTCTCAGGGCACGGGGGAAGCTTTCTTT
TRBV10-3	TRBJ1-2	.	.	CAVSGSSGYGYTF	TGTGCCGTTAGCGGCTCCTCGGGGTATGGCTACACCTTC